Below, one TCR beta chain is given with its context. The antigen is undetermined. This sample was taken from a study of OX40 agonist ivuxolimab in advanced cancers. Study details: Every 2 weeks, patients got intravenous ivuxolimab at one of six dose levels (0.01-10 mg/kg). Three dose-escalation patients had partial responses: one with hepatocellular carcinoma and two with cutaneous melanoma. Study-level results: In a subset of nonresponders, normalized T-cell clonal expansion was also low.

This CDR3 spans 15 amino acids. Germline V gene lookup returns CDR1 SNHLY and CDR2 FYNNEI. Trimming at V came to 2 bases and at J to 8 bases, leaving 5 bases not matched to a gene. Clones were read by immunoSEQ multiplex PCR, and TCRdb kept only the in-frame ones, dropping some. The top ten clones hold under 2.5% of a sample with over 55,000 clones, more than 80% of them seen once. The chain couples TRBV2 to TRBJ2-2, with TRBD1 matching 10 bases. The sequences come from CD4+ or CD8+ T cells sorted from blood, collected in a trial of the OX40 agonist ivuxolimab. This TCR was sampled from an adult with an advanced solid tumor such as melanoma, head and neck, liver or kidney cancer. The CDR3 here is CASSERQGANGELFF. DNA of the CDR3: TGTGCCAGCAGTGAACGACAGGGGGCTAATGGGGAGCTGTTTTTT.